A selection of T cell receptor beta chains follows, all from one sample in a study of blood T cell repertoires in COVID-19. Clones were sequenced by immunoSEQ multiplex PCR, and TCRdb holds only the in-frame ones, with some missing. The data show 200,000 to 300,000 clones, around 88% seen once. Sequencing was done on a sample of peripheral blood. Every receptor here comes from an elderly man with acute or convalescent COVID-19. Each CDR3 is given with its conserved first and last residue. The D gene is left open where the match is weak. Where a row states a size, it is once, few, many or the class of an expanded clone; other rows omit it.

D	size	J	V	CDR3	DNA
.	.	TRBJ2-1	TRBV9	CASSVAPTLGLGANEQFF	TGTGCCAGCAGCGTAGCACCAACACTAGGCCTTGGTGCTAATGAGCAGTTCTTC
TRBD1	.	TRBJ1-5	TRBV7-6	CASSLVNLDRKKDQPQHF	TGTGCCAGCAGCCTCGTCAACCTGGACAGGAAGAAGGATCAGCCCCAGCATTTT
TRBD1	.	TRBJ1-2	TRBV28	CASSDIRDRGSIGYTF	TGTGCCAGCAGTGATATCCGGGACAGGGGGTCCATTGGCTACACCTTC
TRBD1	.	TRBJ2-7	TRBV3-1/TRBV3-2	CASSQAIGTGLSYEQYF	TGTGCCAGCAGCCAAGCTATCGGGACAGGGCTTTCCTACGAGCAGTACTTC
.	.	TRBJ2-7	TRBV10-3	CAISRTENYEQYF	TGTGCCATCAGTCGGACAGAGAACTACGAGCAGTACTTC
.	few	TRBJ1-5	TRBV4-3	CASSQEDTPRNQPQHF	TGCGCCAGCAGCCAAGAAGACACACCACGGAATCAGCCCCAGCATTTT
TRBD1	.	TRBJ1-2	TRBV6-1	CASSETPGQGGGYTF	TGTGCCAGCAGTGAAACCCCGGGACAGGGAGGTGGCTACACCTTC
TRBD1	.	TRBJ2-6	TRBV11-3	CASSLAGGAGANVLTF	TGTGCCAGCAGCTTAGCAGGGGGCGCTGGGGCCAACGTCCTGACTTTC
.	.	TRBJ2-3	TRBV11-3	CASSLAGRGTGTDTQYF	TGTGCCAGCAGCTTAGCGGGACGGGGGACCGGCACAGATACGCAGTATTTT
TRBD1	.	TRBJ1-2	TRBV24-1	CATRGQGTRDYGYTF	TGTGCCACCAGGGGACAGGGGACGCGGGACTATGGCTACACCTTC
.	.	TRBJ2-2	TRBV14	CASSSIPRFGELFF	TGTGCCAGCAGCTCAATTCCCAGGTTCGGGGAGCTGTTTTTT
TRBD2	.	TRBJ2-3	TRBV20-1	CSASSGASGDESDTQYF	TGCAGTGCTAGTTCTGGGGCAAGCGGGGACGAATCTGATACGCAGTATTTT
.	.	TRBJ2-1	TRBV5-1	CASSLDYEQFF	TGCGCCAGCAGCTTGGACTATGAGCAGTTCTTC
TRBD2	.	TRBJ2-1	TRBV5-1	CASSLFSGGSSYNEQFF	TGCGCCAGCAGCTTGTTCTCGGGGGGAAGCTCCTACAATGAGCAGTTCTTC
.	.	TRBJ2-7	TRBV11-2	CASSLGTGPSYEQYF	TGTGCCAGCAGCTTAGGTACAGGTCCTTCCTACGAGCAGTACTTC
TRBD1	few	TRBJ1-2	TRBV10-3	CAISALQGQGGYTF	TGTGCCATCAGTGCCCTACAGGGACAGGGGGGCTACACCTTC
.	.	TRBJ2-2	TRBV5-1	CASSLEVGANTGELFF	TGCGCCAGCAGCTTGGAGGTGGGGGCAAACACCGGGGAGCTGTTTTTT
TRBD1	.	TRBJ2-7	TRBV5-4	CASSPGDSRNPFQQYF	TGTGCCAGCAGCCCCGGGGACAGCCGGAACCCCTTCCAGCAGTACTTC
TRBD2	once	TRBJ2-3	TRBV3-1/TRBV3-2	CASSGKLAGGPTDTQYF	TGTGCCAGCAGCGGGAAACTAGCGGGAGGGCCGACAGATACGCAGTATTTT
TRBD1	.	TRBJ1-5	TRBV6-1	CASSEVQGAQSNQPQHF	TGTGCCAGCAGTGAAGTTCAGGGGGCGCAGAGCAATCAGCCCCAGCATTTT
.	.	TRBJ2-3	TRBV21-1	CASSHGFVAGAKDTQYF	TGTGCCAGCAGCCACGGGTTTGTAGCGGGAGCAAAAGATACGCAGTATTTT
.	few	TRBJ1-3	TRBV11-3	CASSSIPAHRASGNTIYF	TGTGCCAGCAGCTCTATTCCGGCCCACAGGGCTTCTGGAAACACCATATATTTT
TRBD2	.	TRBJ2-2	TRBV7-2	CASTRWGLAGPNTGELFF	TGTGCCAGCACCCGATGGGGACTAGCGGGCCCGAACACCGGGGAGCTGTTTTTT
TRBD1	.	TRBJ1-1	TRBV29-1	CSVLGGGSTEAFF	TGCAGCGTTCTAGGGGGCGGTAGCACTGAAGCTTTCTTT
TRBD2	.	TRBJ2-1	TRBV6-6	CASARTRRTDEQFF	TGTGCCAGCGCACGGACTAGGCGTACGGATGAGCAGTTCTTC
.	few	TRBJ1-3	TRBV5-1	CASSLVPTGTGNTIYF	TGCGCCAGCAGCTTGGTGCCCACAGGGACTGGAAACACCATATATTTT
.	.	TRBJ1-2	TRBV6-5	CASKIPGPAYGYTF	TGTGCCAGCAAAATACCAGGGCCCGCCTATGGCTACACCTTC
.	.	TRBJ1-2	TRBV6-4	CASITYRDYGYTF	TGTGCCAGCATTACCTACCGGGACTATGGCTACACCTTC
TRBD1	.	TRBJ1-5	TRBV9	CASSDRQGLNQPQHF	TGTGCCAGCAGCGACCGACAGGGCCTGAATCAGCCCCAGCATTTT
TRBD1	.	TRBJ1-2	TRBV11-2	CASSLDNRGRTF	TGTGCCAGCAGCTTAGACAACAGGGGGCGAACCTTC
.	.	TRBJ1-5	TRBV21-1	CATPRGRDPVSNQPQHF	TGTGCCACCCCCAGGGGGCGGGATCCCGTGAGCAATCAGCCCCAGCATTTT
.	.	TRBJ2-7	TRBV9	CASSPDGGSYEQYF	TGTGCCAGCAGCCCCGACGGGGGCTCCTACGAGCAGTACTTC
.	.	TRBJ2-3	TRBV27	CASWGDGADTQYF	TGTGCCAGCTGGGGGGACGGCGCAGATACGCAGTATTTT
TRBD2	.	TRBJ2-7	TRBV29-1	CSVELAGGYEQYF	TGCAGCGTCGAACTAGCGGGAGGCTACGAGCAGTACTTC
.	.	TRBJ2-3	TRBV3-1/TRBV3-2	CASSPQPQAGTQYF	TGTGCCAGCAGCCCGCAGCCACAGGCAGGTACGCAGTATTTT
.	few	TRBJ2-3	TRBV18	CASSPLIGGTDTQYF	TGTGCCAGCTCACCATTGATCGGGGGCACAGATACGCAGTATTTT
TRBD1	.	TRBJ2-5	TRBV25-1	CASRQGHETQYF	TGTGCCAGCAGACAGGGGCACGAGACCCAGTACTTC
TRBD2	.	TRBJ2-2	TRBV7-9	CASSLDGTSSGELFF	TGTGCCAGCAGCTTAGATGGGACTAGCTCCGGGGAGCTGTTTTTT
.	.	TRBJ1-1	TRBV5-1	CASSGWGPGNTEAFF	TGCGCCAGCAGCGGGTGGGGGCCTGGGAACACTGAAGCTTTCTTT
.	once	TRBJ2-5	TRBV6-6	CASTSRGETQYF	TGTGCCAGCACGAGCCGGGGGGAGACCCAGTACTTC
TRBD1	.	TRBJ2-7	TRBV7-8	CASSFYRQGIYEQYF	TGTGCCAGCAGCTTTTACCGACAGGGGATCTACGAGCAGTACTTC
.	.	TRBJ2-2	TRBV3-1/TRBV3-2	CASSHRRGELFF	TGTGCCAGCAGCCATCGGAGGGGGGAGCTGTTTTTT
TRBD1	.	TRBJ1-6	TRBV19	CASSIQAGGLSPLHF	TGTGCCAGTAGTATCCAGGCAGGGGGCTTATCACCCCTCCACTTT
TRBD2	few	TRBJ2-7	TRBV7-2	CASSLASLLAGGLNF	TGTGCCAGCAGCTTAGCCTCCCTACTAGCGGGGGGGCTAAACTTC
TRBD1	.	TRBJ2-5	TRBV7-9	CASSLRGGTVETQYF	TGTGCCAGCAGCCTCCGGGGTGGGACAGTAGAGACCCAGTACTTC
TRBD2	.	TRBJ2-7	TRBV6-5	CASTSLAGVGEQYF	TGTGCCAGCACCTCACTAGCGGGAGTAGGCGAGCAGTACTTC
.	.	TRBJ2-1	TRBV5-1	CASSELPMSSYNEQFF	TGCGCCAGCAGCGAACTCCCGATGAGCTCCTACAATGAGCAGTTCTTC
.	.	TRBJ2-2	TRBV6-5	CASPLDGELFF	TGTGCCAGCCCCTTAGATGGGGAGCTGTTTTTT
TRBD2	.	TRBJ2-1	TRBV6-2/TRBV6-3	CASSSSGTSGWAEQFF	TGTGCCAGCAGTTCTTCCGGGACTAGCGGGTGGGCTGAGCAGTTCTTC